This T cell receptor (beta chain) was captured by sequencing in a study of blood T cell repertoires in COVID-19 (dated by TCRdb to 2019 to 2021). Broadly, across the study: Samples from collaborators originated in the United States, Italy and Spain and spanned both the acute and convalescent phases of COVID-19. The material from the prospective study consisted of cDNA or gDNA derived from T cells, B-cell-depleted T cells, or PBMCs. Deeply sampled blood TCRbeta repertoires from subjects exposed to, actively infected with, or recovered from COVID-19 were included in the dataset. A freely available public database, intended as a resource for researchers studying the immune response to SARS-CoV-2, is where the repertoires were released. Samples were obtained from the ongoing ImmuneRACE study (first 160 participants) and from 1,254 subjects provided by 6 global collaborators. A de-identified subject ID, COVID-19 status, age in years and sex were almost always included in the sample metadata. Where available, HLA class I and class II types were taken from metadata supplied by the sample provider and were not determined by assay-based typing.

In the prospective study, participants were roughly 18 to 100 years old, resided in about two dozen geographic areas of the United States, and were enrolled through a virtual design. In the prospective study, cohorts were assigned on the basis of participant-reported clinical history obtained from a screening survey and a study questionnaire. In the prospective study, whole blood, serum and a nasopharyngeal or oropharyngeal swab were collected from each participant by mobile phlebotomists. Participants in the prospective study had the option to provide additional blood draws and questionnaires over a roughly 2-month period. Prospective study blood samples were shipped either frozen or at room temperature before DNA extraction. Taken from cysteine to phenylalanine, the CDR3 has 17 residues. CDR3 DNA is the only sequence kept; it has 51 bases, read in frame from the first base. CDR1 and CDR2, looked up from the germline V gene, are SGHDT and YYEEEE. V loses 3 bases of germline sequence and J loses 7 bases, and the interval between the two ends is 26 bases.

Note on this clone: The antigen it binds to is not known. No base-level quality is on record; no much larger clone is a single base apart.

The paper as a whole reports these results and caveats: How much clinical and demographic metadata was included differed by source and by participant, and the metadata was provided uncurated.

TCRbeta CDR3 regions were amplified from genomic DNA by means of the immunoSEQ Assay, a bias-controlled multiplex PCR. In the paper's pipeline: The number of nucleated cells in each sample was estimated by amplification of reference gene primers within the assay. Sequence reads were collapsed and filtered to measure the absolute abundance of every unique TCRbeta CDR3 rearrangement. For each sample, productive Simpson clonality was calculated by taking the square root of Simpson's diversity index across productive rearrangements. What TCRdb holds here is the immuneACCESS table cut down to in-frame rearrangements. Part of the clones is not present; checked against another copy, under half of the missing clones reflect an unresolved V gene, and the others are unexplained. V and J calls and clone size are copied from that table; D and trimming were computed from the DNA. The sample records approximately 140,000 clones, 85% to 90% of which are singletons. About 1.2% of the sample lies in the top ten.

The sequence joins TRBV5-6 to TRBJ2-7; a tentative D match to TRBD2 spans 6 bases. This clonotype was obtained from a woman aged 25 to 39 with acute COVID-19. Source material: PBMCs or T cells enriched from blood (not recorded which). The nucleotide sequence reads as follows: TGTGCCAGCAGCTGGGGATCCGGGACTCTCGGTGGGTCAGAGCAGTACTTC. This codes for CASSWGSGTLGGSEQYF. Reference TRBV5-6 and TRBJ2-7 proteins supply the regions before and after the CDR3; the full variable domain is: DAGVTQSPTHLIKTRGQQVTLRCSPKSGHDTVSWYQQALGQGPQFIFQYYEEEERQRGNFPDRFSGHQFPNYSSELNVNALLLGDSALYLCASSWGSGTLGGSEQYFGPGTRLTVT.